The sequence of this T cell receptor beta chain was determined in a study of T cell repertoires in cytomegalovirus infection (dated by TCRdb to the late 2010s). Regarding the research as a whole: The HLA type of each donor mattered for the analysis, because public TCR beta signatures pointed to carriage of CMV infection along with the matching HLA type. The investigation overall reported the following: Cumulative frequency of public TCR beta family members discriminated carriers of CMV infection plus the relevant HLA type in this cohort and an independent approximately 350-donor cohort. The ex vivo response was dominated by HLA-C-restricted CMV-specific TCR beta clonotypes, and the single most frequent clonotype in two of eight donors was supplied by these HLA-C-restricted clonotypes.

This clonotype was detected ten times or more. This receptor's antigen is unknown. No clone much larger than this one lies a single base away; base qualities are absent. Sequencing instrument: Illumina HiSeq 1500. TCRdb reprocessing: public reads trimmed at Q25 with fastp, clones called with MiXCR, in-frame beta chains kept. Under each unique CDR3 protein, matching rows form one entry showing the most common genes and DNA. In all, the sample holds hundreds of thousands of distinct CDR3 sequences, and roughly 26% of those were seen once. The top ten hold roughly 8% of the sample. The CDR3 spans 17 residues, from the cysteine through the phenylalanine. Only the CDR3 DNA stays, 51 bases, in frame from base 1. V and J are truncated by 4 bases and 2 bases respectively, leaving an intervening sequence of 19 bases. The germline V gene yields SGHTA for CDR1 and FQGNSA for CDR2.

Sequenced input: CD8+ T cells from PBMCs. The receptor was isolated from a human donor in good health (CMV status not recorded). Some clones in this sample may be carry-over from other donors' samples. The chain is made from TRBV7-2 and TRBJ2-3, with a tentative D gene TRBD1 over 6 matching bases. The sequenced DNA is TGTGCCAGCAGCTCCCAGCGCGGACAGTACGACACAGATACGCAGTATTTT. Translated, this gives CASSSQRGQYDTDTQYF.